One sample yielded the 29 T cell receptor beta chains listed below, sequenced in a study of a mutant IDH1 vaccine in newly diagnosed glioma (dated by TCRdb to the early 2020s). Their target antigens are unknown. Library preparation used the immunoSEQ multiplex PCR assay. TCRdb obtained this table from immuneACCESS and retained in-frame rearrangements with V and J assigned. These tables miss some clones; where compared with another copy, unresolved V genes account for less than half of the shortfall, and the remainder is unexplained. For this sample the table gives some 25,000 clones, of which 60% to 80% were detected only once. Clones ranked in the top ten supply roughly 9% of the sample. Read against the paper, the sample's time point label means: week 11, during vaccination. A 20-mer mutant IDH1 peptide at 300 micrograms in Montanide made up each vaccine dose, which was injected subcutaneously together with topical imiquimod.

The sequencing here drew on PBMCs, taken from a glioma patient whose treatment included an IDH1 peptide vaccine. These receptors were taken from a woman in her late teens or twenties with glioma.

This chain connects TRBV6-6 to TRBJ2-7; 7 positions match TRBD1. CDR3 length: 14 amino acids. Germline V gene lookup returns CDR1 MNHNY and CDR2 SVGAGI (reference sequence). Unmatched junction bases numbered 13, after V lost 8 bases and J lost 6 bases. CDR3 loop: CASETDRVFGEQYF. The CDR3 DNA is TGTGCCAGCGAGACTGACAGGGTGTTTGGCGAGCAGTACTTC.

V usage is TRBV5-1 and J usage is TRBJ2-1, with D perhaps matching TRBD1 (5 bases). This CDR3 region has 14 residues. V was pared by 5 bases and J by 9 bases, with 18 bases between. In germline, CDR1 is SGHRS, CDR2 YFSETQ. The CDR3 DNA reads TGCGCCAGCAGTGATTTGAAGGGGTCAGGTGAGCAGTTCTTC. Its translation: CASSDLKGSGEQFF.

The chain couples TRBV5-6 to TRBJ2-3, with 8 bases that match TRBD2. Per germline, CDR1 SGHDT and CDR2 YYEEEE. J was trimmed by 4 bases and V by 0 bases; bases with no gene match: 13. The CDR3 length is 18 residues. In DNA form, the CDR3 reads TGTGCCAGCAGCTTGGAGCGGCGGGAGGCCCCCCCTTCAGATACGCAGTATTTT. The encoded protein is CASSLERREAPPSDTQYF.

The genes are TRBV7-3 and TRBJ2-5; D is ambiguous. V lost 2 bases to trimming and J lost 5 bases, with 9 bases between them. Germline values: CDR1 SGHTA, CDR2 FQGTGA. The CDR3 consists of 13 residues. The DNA of the CDR3 is TGTGCCAGCAGCTTAGGTGGTGTGGAGACCCAGTACTTC. Translation gives CASSLGGVETQYF.

The rearrangement joins TRBV6-4 to TRBJ2-3, with D possibly TRBD1 on 6 matching bases. V lost 6 bases and J 1 base, leaving 17 bases between the germline ends. This CDR3 region has 16 residues. Per germline, CDR1 MRHNA and CDR2 SNTAGT. The CDR3 loop reads CASSLQQGSGTDTQYF. The CDR3 region has the DNA TGTGCCAGCAGCTTACAGCAGGGGTCTGGCACAGATACGCAGTATTTT.

Turning to this clone: Germline is not matched at one junction end, which may reflect a read error. The chain has TRBV7-7 and TRBJ2-5; D might be TRBD1 (6 bases). There are 13 residues in the CDR3. Germline V gene lookup returns CDR1 SSHAT and CDR2 FNYEAQ (reference sequence). CDR3 coding DNA: TGTGCTAGCAGCTTATCAGGGGTAGAGACCCAGTACTTC. Its translation: CASSLSGVETQYF.

The chain joins TRBV2 to TRBJ2-3; D remains unclear. V was shortened by 11 bases and J by 6 bases, with 9 bases between the two germline ends. Germline assignment: CDR1 SNHLY and CDR2 FYNNEI. The CDR3 is made up of 10 amino acids. The CDR3 loop is CAGTRDTQYF. CDR3 nucleotides: TGTGCCGGAACCAGGGATACGCAGTATTTT. The full variable domain, rest sourced from reference TRBV2 and TRBJ2-3, is EPEVTQTPSHQVTQMGQEVILRCVPISNHLYFYWYRQILGQKVEFLVSFYNNEISEKSEIFDDQFSVERPDGSNFTLKIRSTKLEDSAMYFCAGTRDTQYFGPGTRLTVL.

This clone has only a few counts. The rearrangement links TRBV10-3 to TRBJ2-7, with a tentative D call TRBD1 (6 bases). The CDR3 totals 14 residues. Per germline, CDR1 ENHRY and CDR2 SYGVKD. Between the trimmed V and J ends, which lost 4 bases and 2 bases, there was a span of 12 bases. CDR3 DNA: TGTGCCATCAGTGTCGGCGGACAGACCTACGAGCAGTACTTC. It is translated as CAISVGGQTYEQYF.

The chain carries TRBV29-1 and TRBJ2-6; D uncertain. Germline V lookup: CDR1 SQVTM, CDR2 ANQGSEA. The CDR3 length is 17 residues. V was trimmed by 6 bases and J by 0 bases, leaving 18 bases between them. In DNA, the CDR3 is TGCAGCGTCGACGTAAGGTTCCCCCTCTCTGGGGCCAACGTCCTGACTTTC. Its translation is CSVDVRFPLSGANVLTF.

This chain uses TRBV4-1 with TRBJ2-3; 12 bases agree with TRBD1. V shed 3 bases and J 0 bases; nucleotides not matched to a gene: 7. This CDR3 is 18 amino acids long. Germline-derived CDR1 and CDR2 are MGHRA and YSYEKL. The DNA of the CDR3 is TGCGCCAGCAGCCATTTACCGGGACAGGGGGCTAGCACAGATACGCAGTATTTT. This gives the protein CASSHLPGQGASTDTQYF.

In this sample, this clone turned up a few times. The V and J genes are TRBV28 and TRBJ2-5, with TRBD2 matching over 9 bases. This CDR3 has 14 amino acids. Looked up from germline, CDR1 is MDHEN and CDR2 is SYDVKM. V was clipped by 6 bases and J by 1 base; unmatched bases: 3. The CDR3 DNA follows: TGTGCCAGCAGCCCGACTAGCGGCCAAGAGACCCAGTACTTC. Amino acids: CASSPTSGQETQYF.

The chain joins TRBV4-1 to TRBJ2-3; 13 bases agree with TRBD2. This CDR3 contains 16 residues. V was pared by 1 base and J by 11 bases, with 9 bases of the junction left unmatched. Germline assignment: CDR1 MGHRA and CDR2 YSYEKL. Here the CDR3 reads CASSQVILAGGGKQYF. CDR3 coding DNA: TGCGCCAGCAGCCAAGTAATACTAGCGGGAGGGGGAAAGCAGTATTTT.

V and J are TRBV7-2 and TRBJ2-5, with D perhaps matching TRBD2 (5 bases). The CDR3 contains 16 residues. CDR1 SGHTA and CDR2 FQGNSA come from the germline V gene. The V gene lost 1 base and the J gene lost 0 bases, with 12 bases spanning the gap. As DNA, the CDR3 is TGTGCCAGCAGCTTAGGCGGAGGCTTGTACCAAGAGACCCAGTACTTC. It translates to CASSLGGGLYQETQYF.

The chain joins TRBV13 to TRBJ1-4, with 7 bases identical to TRBD1. The CDR3 length is 14 residues. Germline trimming cut 5 bases from V and 4 bases from J; bases unmatched to any gene: 4. From germline, CDR1 is PRHDT and CDR2 FYEKMQ (reference sequence). In DNA form, the CDR3 reads TGTGCCAGCAGCACTTACAGGGGTAATGAAAAACTGTTTTTT. Protein: CASSTYRGNEKLFF. The whole variable domain, remainder taken from reference TRBV13 and TRBJ1-4, is AAGVIQSPRHLIKEKRETATLKCYPIPRHDTVYWYQQGPGQDPQFLISFYEKMQSDKGSIPDRFSAQQFSDYHSELNMSSLELGDSALYFCASSTYRGNEKLFFGSGTQLSVL.

The CDR3, as DNA: TGTGCCAGCAGCTCTGATATGACCTACGAGCAGTACTTC. Amino acid sequence: CASSSDMTYEQYF. This rearrangement joins TRBV7-2 to TRBJ2-7, with D unclear. Germline loops: CDR1 SGHTA, CDR2 FQGNSA. The CDR3 sequence is 13 residues long. V dropped 4 bases and J dropped 2 bases, with 9 bases sitting between them.

The rearrangement links TRBV2 to TRBJ2-3; no firm D call. The ends were cut back, 6 bases at V and 0 bases at J, with 10 bases in the middle. Germline assignment: CDR1 SNHLY and CDR2 FYNNEI. The CDR3 has 14 residues. CDR3 protein: CASSPDTSTDTQYF. The DNA of the CDR3 is TGTGCCAGCAGCCCCGACACCAGCACAGATACGCAGTATTTT.

V is TRBV18 and J is TRBJ2-7, with 9 bases fitting TRBD1. The CDR3 has 14 residues. V shed 3 bases and J 3 bases; nucleotides not matched to a gene: 3. Germline CDR1 and CDR2: KGHSH and LQKENI. The DNA of the CDR3 is TGTGCCAGCTCACCTTGGGACAGGGACTACGAGCAGTACTTC. Protein sequence: CASSPWDRDYEQYF.

The count of this clone is one. The CDR3 protein is CASSSTGNTEAFF. The CDR3 coding sequence is TGTGCCAGCTCAAGTACAGGGAACACTGAAGCTTTCTTT. The genes are TRBV25-1 and TRBJ1-1; the D gene is possibly TRBD1 (5 bases). With 8 bases removed from V and 1 base from J, the gap between germline ends came to 11 bases. CDR1 MGHDK and CDR2 SYGVNS come from the germline V gene. CDR3 size: 13 residues.

The sample holds a few counts of this clone. The gene calls are TRBV6-5 and TRBJ1-2; TRBD1 agrees at 9 bases. The germline V gene has CDR1 MNHEY and CDR2 SVGAGI. The V gene end was trimmed by 0 bases and the J gene end by 2 bases; junction bases not matched to a gene: 1. The CDR3 spans 15 residues. CDR3 DNA sequence: TGTGCCAGCAGTTACTCAGGGACAGGGAACTATGGCTACACCTTC. The encoded protein is CASSYSGTGNYGYTF.

This clone was detected only a few times. The CDR3 coding sequence is TGTGCCAGCAGCTTGGCAGGGGGTTATGGCTACACCTTC. This codes for CASSLAGGYGYTF. V and J are TRBV5-5 and TRBJ1-2, with 7 bases lining up with TRBD1. V lost 0 bases and J lost 5; bases outside the gene matches: 1. Germline V gene sequence: CDR1 SGHKS, CDR2 YYEKEE (reference sequence). The CDR3 has 13 residues.

The rearrangement uses TRBV5-1 and TRBJ2-1; D is unclear. Germline V gene sequence: CDR1 SGHRS, CDR2 YFSETQ. The CDR3 has 13 amino acids. Trimming removed 5 bases at V and 5 bases at J, with 11 bases between. The chain's CDR3 is CASRPDNHNEQFF. The CDR3 coding sequence is TGCGCCAGCAGACCAGACAACCACAATGAGCAGTTCTTC.

This sequence joins TRBV5-4 and TRBJ2-5; D could derive from TRBD1 or TRBD2 (5 bases each). This CDR3 has 12 amino acids. Germline values: CDR1 SGHNT, CDR2 YYREEE (reference sequence). V was shortened by 6 bases and J by 2 bases, with 8 bases between the two germline ends. Written as DNA, the CDR3 is TGTGCCAGCACTGGGGGACAAGAGACCCAGTACTTC. This translates into CASTGGQETQYF.

This chain connects TRBV6-1 to TRBJ2-2; no clear D gene. CDR3 length: 14 amino acids. The germline CDR1 and CDR2 sequences are MNHNS and SASEGT. V was pared by 2 bases and J by 3 bases, with 7 bases between. The CDR3 coding sequence is TGTGCCAGCAGTGAACTCCCCGACACCGGGGAGCTGTTTTTT. Residues: CASSELPDTGELFF.

This clone was recorded a few times. V and J are TRBV6-6 and TRBJ2-1; D might be TRBD1 or TRBD2, each matching 5 bases. The germline CDR1 and CDR2 sequences are MNHNY and SVGAGI (reference sequence). CDR3 size: 14 residues. V gave up 5 bases and J gave up 4 bases, with 12 bases separating them. CDR3 region: CASSTNGAYNEQFF. Written as DNA, the CDR3 is TGTGCCAGCAGTACTAACGGGGCATACAATGAGCAGTTCTTC.

This clone was found once. The genes are TRBV14 and TRBJ2-2; no firm D call. The CDR3 sequence is 12 residues long. From germline, CDR1 is SGHDN and CDR2 FVKESK. Trimming shortened V by 6 bases and J by 6 bases, and 8 bases separated the two germline ends. The CDR3 reads CASRFRAGELFF. CDR3 coding DNA: TGTGCCAGCAGGTTTAGAGCCGGGGAGCTGTTTTTT.

This clone was seen a few times. This chain joins TRBV13 and TRBJ1-4, with D hard to call. Per the germline V gene, CDR1 is PRHDT and CDR2 is FYEKMQ (reference sequence). This CDR3 contains 15 residues. Trimming stripped 5 bases from V and 3 bases from J, with 13 bases between. CDR3 protein: CASSRRMAANEKLFF. The CDR3 coding sequence is TGTGCCAGCAGCCGGCGGATGGCAGCTAATGAAAAACTGTTTTTT.

The V and J genes are TRBV7-9 and TRBJ2-1; TRBD1 or TRBD2 may be the D gene (5 bases each). V was shortened by 2 bases and J by 6 bases, with 8 bases between the two germline ends. The CDR3 is 13 residues long. Germline loops: CDR1 SEHNR, CDR2 FQNEAQ (reference sequence). The CDR3, as DNA: TGTGCCAGCAGCTTACAGGGACCCAATGAGCAGTTCTTC. Amino acid sequence: CASSLQGPNEQFF.

This clone was seen once. The chain carries TRBV6-5 and TRBJ1-2, with TRBD1 matching 8 bases. The CDR3 totals 15 residues. V gave up 6 bases and J gave up 4 bases; unmatched junction bases: 10. Germline CDR1 reads MNHEY; CDR2 reads SVGAGI. Here the CDR3 reads CASRPTGGWSYGYTF. Written as DNA, the CDR3 is TGTGCCAGCAGGCCCACAGGGGGATGGAGCTATGGCTACACCTTC.

The rearrangement joins TRBV28 to TRBJ1-2; 8 positions match TRBD1. Trimming took 4 bases from V and 4 from J; bases not matched to a gene: 2. There are 13 residues in the CDR3. CDR1 is MDHEN, CDR2 SYDVKM, per germline. The CDR3 here is CASSWDRSYGYTF. DNA of the CDR3: TGTGCCAGCAGTTGGGACAGGTCCTATGGCTACACCTTC.